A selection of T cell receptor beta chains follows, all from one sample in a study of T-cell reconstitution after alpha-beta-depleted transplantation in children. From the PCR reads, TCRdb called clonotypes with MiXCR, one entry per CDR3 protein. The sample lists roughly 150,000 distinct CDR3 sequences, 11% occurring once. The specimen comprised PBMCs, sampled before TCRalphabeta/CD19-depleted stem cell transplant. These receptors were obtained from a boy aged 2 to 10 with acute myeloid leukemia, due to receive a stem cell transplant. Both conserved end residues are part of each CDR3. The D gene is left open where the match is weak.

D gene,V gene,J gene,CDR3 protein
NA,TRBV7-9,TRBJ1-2,CASSSSQGWGYGYTF
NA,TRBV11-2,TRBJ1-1,CASSLYGGAYTEAFF
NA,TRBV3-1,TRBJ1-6,CASSPWTTNSPLHF
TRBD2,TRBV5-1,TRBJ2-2,CASSPRASGANTGELFF
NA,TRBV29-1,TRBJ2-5,CSVEGRPGGTQYF
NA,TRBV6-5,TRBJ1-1,CASSYSFQAEAFF
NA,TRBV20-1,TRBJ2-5,CSASEPRLQETQYF
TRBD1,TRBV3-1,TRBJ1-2,CASSHARATGIANYGYTF
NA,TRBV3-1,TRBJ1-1,CASSQDSLGRDTEAFF
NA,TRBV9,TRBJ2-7,CASSVDPVGAYEQYF
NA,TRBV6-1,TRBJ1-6,CASSTRARDSPLHF
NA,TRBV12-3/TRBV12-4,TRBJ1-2,CASSWTLNSYGYTF
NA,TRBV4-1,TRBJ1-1,CASSQAPVSDQGKAFF
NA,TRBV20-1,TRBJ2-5,CSAVSWETQYF
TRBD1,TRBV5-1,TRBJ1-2,CASSLGDSMAMEGYTF
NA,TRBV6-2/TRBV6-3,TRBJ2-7,CASASPRGDGYEQYF
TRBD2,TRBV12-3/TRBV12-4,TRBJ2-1,CASSDGTRGTDEQFF
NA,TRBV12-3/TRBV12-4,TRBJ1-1,CASSLFIAPDSPHRKAFF
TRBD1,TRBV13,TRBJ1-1,CASSLGLGDSEAFF
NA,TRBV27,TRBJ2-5,CASRDGNQETQYF
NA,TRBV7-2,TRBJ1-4,CASSHLQKNEKLFF
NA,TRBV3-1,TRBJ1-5,CASSQVGSNQPQHF
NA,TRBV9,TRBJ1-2,CASSVGDSPLGYTF
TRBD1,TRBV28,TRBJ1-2,CASSSGTGVYGYTF
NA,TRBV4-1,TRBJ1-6,CASSQIRDSPLHF
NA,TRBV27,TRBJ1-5,CASSFSVGDRPQHF
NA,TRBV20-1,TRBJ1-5,CSARGRVGDQPQHF
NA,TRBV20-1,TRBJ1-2,CSAPGGGHGYGYTF
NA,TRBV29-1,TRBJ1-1,CSVESLGEAFF
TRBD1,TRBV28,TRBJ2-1,CASGPQGARYNEQFF
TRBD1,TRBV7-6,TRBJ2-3,CASSARDRVTDTQYF
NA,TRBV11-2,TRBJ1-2,CASSFLRGDTNYGYTF
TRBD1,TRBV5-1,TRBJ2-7,CASSLGAGGSYEQYF